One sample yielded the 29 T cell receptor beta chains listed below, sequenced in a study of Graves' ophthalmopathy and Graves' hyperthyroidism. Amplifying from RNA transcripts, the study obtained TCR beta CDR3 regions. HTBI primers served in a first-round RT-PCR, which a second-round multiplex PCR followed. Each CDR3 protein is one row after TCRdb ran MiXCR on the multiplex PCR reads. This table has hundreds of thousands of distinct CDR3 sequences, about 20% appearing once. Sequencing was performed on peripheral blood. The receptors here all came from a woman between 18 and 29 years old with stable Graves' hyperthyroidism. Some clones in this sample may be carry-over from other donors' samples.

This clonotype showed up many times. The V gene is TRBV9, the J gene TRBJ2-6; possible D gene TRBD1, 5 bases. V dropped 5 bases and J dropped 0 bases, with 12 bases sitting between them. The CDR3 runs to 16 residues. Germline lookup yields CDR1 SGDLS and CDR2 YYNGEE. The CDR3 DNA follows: TGTGCCAGCAGATCTACCGACAGCTCTGGGGCCAACGTCCTGACTTTC. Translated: CASRSTDSSGANVLTF.

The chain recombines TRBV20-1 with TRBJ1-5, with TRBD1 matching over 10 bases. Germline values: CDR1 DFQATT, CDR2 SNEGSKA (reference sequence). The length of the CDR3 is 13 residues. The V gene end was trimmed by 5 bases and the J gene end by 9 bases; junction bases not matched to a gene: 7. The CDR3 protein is CSAGQGVFLPQHF. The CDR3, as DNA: TGCAGTGCTGGACAGGGGGTCTTTCTGCCCCAGCATTTT.

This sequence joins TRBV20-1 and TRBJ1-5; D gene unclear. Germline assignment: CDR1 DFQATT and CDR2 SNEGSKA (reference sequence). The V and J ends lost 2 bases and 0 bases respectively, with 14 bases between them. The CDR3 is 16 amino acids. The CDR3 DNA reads TGCAGTGCTAGATCCCTACCGGGCTATAGCAATCAGCCCCAGCATTTT. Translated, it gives CSARSLPGYSNQPQHF.

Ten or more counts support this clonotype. This CDR3 is CASSFSRQGARVGQPQHF. The CDR3 bases are TGTGCCAGCAGTTTTTCTCGACAGGGGGCACGGGTTGGTCAGCCCCAGCATTTT. This rearrangement joins TRBV6-6 to TRBJ1-5; 10 nucleotides line up with TRBD1. This CDR3 has 18 amino acids. The ends lost 4 bases at V and 6 bases at J; junction bases unmatched: 15. The V gene's germline CDR1 is MNHNY and CDR2 SVGAGI (reference sequence).

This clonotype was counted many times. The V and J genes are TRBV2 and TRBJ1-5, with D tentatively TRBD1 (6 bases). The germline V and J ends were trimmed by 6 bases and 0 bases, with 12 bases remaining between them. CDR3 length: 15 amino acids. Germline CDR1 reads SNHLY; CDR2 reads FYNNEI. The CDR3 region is CASRDQGYSNQPQHF. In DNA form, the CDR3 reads TGTGCCAGCAGGGATCAGGGGTATAGCAATCAGCCCCAGCATTTT.

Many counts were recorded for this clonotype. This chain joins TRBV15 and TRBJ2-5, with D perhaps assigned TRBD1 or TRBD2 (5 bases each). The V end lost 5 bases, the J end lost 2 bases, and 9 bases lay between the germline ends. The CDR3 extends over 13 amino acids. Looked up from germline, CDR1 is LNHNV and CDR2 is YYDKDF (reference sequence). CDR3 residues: CATSPGPQETQYF. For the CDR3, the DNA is TGTGCCACCAGCCCGGGACCACAAGAGACCCAGTACTTC.

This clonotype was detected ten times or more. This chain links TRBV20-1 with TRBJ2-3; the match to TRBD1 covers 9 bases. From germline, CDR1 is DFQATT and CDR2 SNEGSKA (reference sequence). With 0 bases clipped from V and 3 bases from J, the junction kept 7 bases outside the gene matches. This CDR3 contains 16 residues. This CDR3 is CSARDPGQGRTDTQYF. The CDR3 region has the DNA TGCAGTGCTAGAGATCCGGGACAGGGAAGAACAGATACGCAGTATTTT.

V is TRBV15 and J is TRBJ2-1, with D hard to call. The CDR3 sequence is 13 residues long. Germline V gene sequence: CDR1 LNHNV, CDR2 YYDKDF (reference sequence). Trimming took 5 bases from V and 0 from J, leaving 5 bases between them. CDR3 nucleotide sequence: TGTGCCACCAGCTACGGCTCCTACAATGAGCAGTTCTTC. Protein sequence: CATSYGSYNEQFF.

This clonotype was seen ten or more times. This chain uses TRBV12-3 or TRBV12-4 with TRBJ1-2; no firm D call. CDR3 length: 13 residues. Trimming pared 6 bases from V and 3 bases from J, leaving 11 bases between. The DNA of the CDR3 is TGTGCCAGCAGCGACCGGACCTACTATGGCTACACCTTC. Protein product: CASSDRTYYGYTF.

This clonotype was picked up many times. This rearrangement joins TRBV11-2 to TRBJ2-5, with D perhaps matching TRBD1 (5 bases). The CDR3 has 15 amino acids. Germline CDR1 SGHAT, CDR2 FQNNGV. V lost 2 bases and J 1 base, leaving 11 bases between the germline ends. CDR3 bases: TGTGCCAGCAGCTTATGGGGCAGCCCCCAAGAGACCCAGTACTTC. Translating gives CASSLWGSPQETQYF.

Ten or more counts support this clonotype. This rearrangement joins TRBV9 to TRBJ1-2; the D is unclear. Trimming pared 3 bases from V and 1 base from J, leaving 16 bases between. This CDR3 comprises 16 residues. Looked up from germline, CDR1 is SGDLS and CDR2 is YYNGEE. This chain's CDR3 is CASSGIGLWDNYGYTF. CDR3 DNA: TGTGCCAGCAGCGGGATAGGTCTGTGGGATAACTATGGCTACACCTTC.

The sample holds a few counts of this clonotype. The CDR3, as DNA: TGCAGTGCTAGCGGCAGGGGGTTCACCTACGAGCAGTACTTC. Protein sequence: CSASGRGFTYEQYF. The chain links TRBV20-1 to TRBJ2-7, with 7 bases identical to TRBD1. V lost 3 bases, J lost 2 bases, and 7 bases stayed unmatched. CDR1 is DFQATT, CDR2 SNEGSKA, per germline (reference sequence). The CDR3 covers 14 residues.

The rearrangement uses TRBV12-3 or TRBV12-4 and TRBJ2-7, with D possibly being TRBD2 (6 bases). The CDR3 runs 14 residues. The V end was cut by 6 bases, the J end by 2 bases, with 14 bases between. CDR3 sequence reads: CASSPSRETYEQYF. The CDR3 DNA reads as TGTGCCAGCAGCCCCTCACGGGAGACCTACGAGCAGTACTTC.

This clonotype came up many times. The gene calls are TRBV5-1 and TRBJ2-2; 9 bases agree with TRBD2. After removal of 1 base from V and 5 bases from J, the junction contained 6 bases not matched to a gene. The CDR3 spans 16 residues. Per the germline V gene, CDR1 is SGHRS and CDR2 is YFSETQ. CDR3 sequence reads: CASSLYSGRGTGELFF. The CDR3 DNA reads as TGCGCCAGCAGCTTGTATAGCGGGAGAGGGACCGGGGAGCTGTTTTTT.

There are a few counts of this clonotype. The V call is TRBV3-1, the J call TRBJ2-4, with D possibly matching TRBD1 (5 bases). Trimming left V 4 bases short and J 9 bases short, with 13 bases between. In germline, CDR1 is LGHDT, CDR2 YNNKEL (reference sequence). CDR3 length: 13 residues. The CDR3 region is CASSLTRDSIQYF. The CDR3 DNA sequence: TGTGCCAGCAGCCTAACCAGGGATAGCATTCAGTACTTC.

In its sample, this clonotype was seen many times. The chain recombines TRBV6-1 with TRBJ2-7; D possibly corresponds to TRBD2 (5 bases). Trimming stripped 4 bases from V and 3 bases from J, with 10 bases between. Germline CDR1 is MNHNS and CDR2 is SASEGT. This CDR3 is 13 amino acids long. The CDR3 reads CASSGAGVYEQYF. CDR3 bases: TGTGCCAGCAGTGGAGCCGGGGTCTACGAGCAGTACTTC.

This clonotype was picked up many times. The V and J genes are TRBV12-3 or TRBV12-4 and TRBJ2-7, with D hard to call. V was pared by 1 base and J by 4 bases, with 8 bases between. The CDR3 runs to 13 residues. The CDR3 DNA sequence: TGTGCCAGCAGTTTAGGGTGGGGATACGAGCAGTACTTC. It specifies CASSLGWGYEQYF.

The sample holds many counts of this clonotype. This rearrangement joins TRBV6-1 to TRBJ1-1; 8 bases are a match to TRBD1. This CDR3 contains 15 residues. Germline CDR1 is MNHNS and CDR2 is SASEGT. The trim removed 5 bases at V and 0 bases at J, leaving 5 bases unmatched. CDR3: CASSMRQGMNTEAFF. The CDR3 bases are TGTGCCAGCAGTATGCGACAGGGGATGAACACTGAAGCTTTCTTT.

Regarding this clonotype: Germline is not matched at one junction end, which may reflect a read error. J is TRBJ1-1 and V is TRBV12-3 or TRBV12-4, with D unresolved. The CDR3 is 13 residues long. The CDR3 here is CASSPIQNTDAFF. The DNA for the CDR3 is TGTGCCAGCAGCCCTATACAGAACACTGATGCTTTCTTT.

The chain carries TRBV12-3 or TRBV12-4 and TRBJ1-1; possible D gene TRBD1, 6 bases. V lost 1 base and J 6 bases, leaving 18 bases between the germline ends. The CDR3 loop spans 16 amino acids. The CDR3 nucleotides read TGTGCCAGCAGTTTAGGGGGGGCAGGGACGGGTGCTGAAGCTTTCTTT. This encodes CASSLGGAGTGAEAFF.

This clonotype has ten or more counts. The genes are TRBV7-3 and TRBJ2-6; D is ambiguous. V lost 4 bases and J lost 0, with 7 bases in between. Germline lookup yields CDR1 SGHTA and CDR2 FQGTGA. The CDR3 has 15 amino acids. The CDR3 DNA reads TGTGCCAGCAGCTCCTACAACTCTGGGGCCAACGTCCTGACTTTC. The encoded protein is CASSSYNSGANVLTF.

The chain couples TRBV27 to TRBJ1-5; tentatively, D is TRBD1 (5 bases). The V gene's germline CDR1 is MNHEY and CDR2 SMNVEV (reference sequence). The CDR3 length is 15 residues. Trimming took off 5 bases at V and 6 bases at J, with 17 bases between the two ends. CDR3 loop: CASSTRGVGSQPQHF. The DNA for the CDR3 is TGTGCCAGCAGTACCCGGGGGGTGGGAAGTCAGCCCCAGCATTTT.

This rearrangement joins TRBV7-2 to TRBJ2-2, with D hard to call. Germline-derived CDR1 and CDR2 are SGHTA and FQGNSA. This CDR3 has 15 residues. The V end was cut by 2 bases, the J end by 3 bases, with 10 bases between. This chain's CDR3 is CASSLPRSYTGELFF. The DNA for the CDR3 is TGTGCCAGCAGCTTACCTAGGTCCTACACCGGGGAGCTGTTTTTT.

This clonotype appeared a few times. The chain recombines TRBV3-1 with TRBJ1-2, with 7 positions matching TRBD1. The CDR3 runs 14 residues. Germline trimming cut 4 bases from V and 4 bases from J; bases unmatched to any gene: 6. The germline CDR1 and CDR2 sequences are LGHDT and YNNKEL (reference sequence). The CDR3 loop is CASSREAGGYGYTF. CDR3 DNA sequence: TGTGCCAGCAGCCGAGAGGCAGGGGGCTATGGCTACACCTTC.

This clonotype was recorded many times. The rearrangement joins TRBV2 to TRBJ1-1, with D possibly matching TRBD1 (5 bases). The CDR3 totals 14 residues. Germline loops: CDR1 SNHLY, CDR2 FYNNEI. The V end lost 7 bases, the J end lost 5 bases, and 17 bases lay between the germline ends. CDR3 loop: CASTPRAGRTEAFF. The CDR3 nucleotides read TGTGCCAGCACTCCAAGGGCAGGGAGGACTGAAGCTTTCTTT.

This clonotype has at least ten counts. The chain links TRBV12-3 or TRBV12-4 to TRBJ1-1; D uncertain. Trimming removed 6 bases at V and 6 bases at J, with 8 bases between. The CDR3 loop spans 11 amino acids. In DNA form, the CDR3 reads TGTGCCAGCAGCTTTGGCCCTGAAGCTTTCTTT. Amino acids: CASSFGPEAFF.

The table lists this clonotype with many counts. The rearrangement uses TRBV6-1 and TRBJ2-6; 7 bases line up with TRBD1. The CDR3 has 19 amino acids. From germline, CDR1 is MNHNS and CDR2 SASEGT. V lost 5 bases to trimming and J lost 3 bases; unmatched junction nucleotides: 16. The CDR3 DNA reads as TGTGCCAGCAGTCAAAGGACAGGAAGGGGCCGTGGTGGGGCCAACGTCCTGACTTTC. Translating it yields CASSQRTGRGRGGANVLTF.

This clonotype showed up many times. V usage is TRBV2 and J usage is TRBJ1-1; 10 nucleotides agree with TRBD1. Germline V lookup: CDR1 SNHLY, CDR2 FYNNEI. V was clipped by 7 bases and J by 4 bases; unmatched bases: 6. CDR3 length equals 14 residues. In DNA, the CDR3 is TGTGCCAGCACCTTGACAGGGGGCGGCACTGAAGCTTTCTTT. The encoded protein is CASTLTGGGTEAFF.

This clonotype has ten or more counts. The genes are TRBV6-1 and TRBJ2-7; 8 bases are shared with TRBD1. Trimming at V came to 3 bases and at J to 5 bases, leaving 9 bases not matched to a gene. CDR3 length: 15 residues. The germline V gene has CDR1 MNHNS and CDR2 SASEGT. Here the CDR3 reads CASSEETGAFDEQYF. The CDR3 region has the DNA TGTGCCAGCAGTGAGGAGACAGGGGCATTCGACGAGCAGTACTTC.